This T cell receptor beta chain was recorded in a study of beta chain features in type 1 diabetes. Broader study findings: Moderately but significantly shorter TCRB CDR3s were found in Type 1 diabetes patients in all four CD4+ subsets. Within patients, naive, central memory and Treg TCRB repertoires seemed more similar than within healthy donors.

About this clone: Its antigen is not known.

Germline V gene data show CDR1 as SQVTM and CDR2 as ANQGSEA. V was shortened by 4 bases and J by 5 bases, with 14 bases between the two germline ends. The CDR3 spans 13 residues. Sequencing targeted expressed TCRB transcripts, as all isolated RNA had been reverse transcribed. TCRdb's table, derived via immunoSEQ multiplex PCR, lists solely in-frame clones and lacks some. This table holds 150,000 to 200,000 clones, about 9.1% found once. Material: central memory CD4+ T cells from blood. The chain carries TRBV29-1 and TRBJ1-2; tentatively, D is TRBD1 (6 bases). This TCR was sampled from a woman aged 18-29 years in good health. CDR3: CSVGLTGLYGYTF. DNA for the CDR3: TGCAGCGTTGGCCTTACAGGGCTTTATGGCTACACCTTC.